What follows describes a single T cell receptor (beta chain). The data were obtained in a study of blood T cell repertoires in COVID-19. Turning to the study itself: There were acute and convalescent COVID-19 samples, and they came from the United States, Italy and Spain.

Source study methods: By means of reference gene primer amplification, nucleated cell counts were estimated. Here immunoSEQ multiplex PCR was the method, and the copy in TCRdb shows in-frame clones only, minus some. V and J calls and clone size come straight from that table; D and trimming were deduced from the DNA. The sample contains roughly 84,000 clones, about 82% of which appear only once. The germline V and J ends were trimmed by 6 bases and 3 bases, with 12 bases remaining between them. This CDR3 is built from 13 residues. The clonotype originates from a woman aged 80 or over with acute or convalescent COVID-19. This chain connects TRBV12-3 or TRBV12-4 to TRBJ2-7, with D possibly being TRBD1 (6 bases). The sample comprised peripheral blood. The CDR3 protein is CASSFTGSYEQYF. The CDR3 DNA reads TGTGCCAGCAGCTTTACAGGGAGCTACGAGCAGTACTTC.